Many counts were recorded for the clone carrying this TCR beta chain. Together with a sample-barcoded 5' primer, a J-beta primer mix was included in a second PCR lasting roughly 6 to 12 cycles. The template-switch adaptor, which had 12 random nucleotides, put a tag on each cDNA molecule. Using its own MiXCR run on the 5' RACE reads, TCRdb lists one record per CDR3 protein. The table includes some 1.4 million distinct CDR3 sequences, approximately 42% detected once. The CDR3 contains 14 residues. V was pared by 5 bases and J by 11 bases, with 10 bases of the junction left unmatched. The germline CDR1 and CDR2 sequences are ENHRY and SYGVKD. The data are from a study of blood T cells in healthy people across ages.

The chain is built from TRBV10-3 and TRBJ1-1; 11 bases are shared with TRBD1. The sequenced sample consisted of blood. The clonotype originates from a woman between 18 and 30 years old in good health. The CDR3 protein is CAISISGTGGTAFF. Written as DNA, the CDR3 is TGTGCCATCAGTATTTCCGGGACAGGGGGGACGGCTTTCTTT.